What follows are 23 T cell receptor beta chains derived from one specimen sequenced in a study of blood T cell repertoires in COVID-19. Profiling relied on immunoSEQ multiplex PCR, and the TCRdb table lists in-frame clones only, not all of them. The profile shows a few hundred thousand clones, roughly 88% of them singletons. The specimen was peripheral blood. The receptor source for this set is a woman aged 70 to 79 with COVID-19, enrolled during active disease.

Comments on this clone: One junction end disagrees with the germline gene, perhaps due to a read error. The genes are TRBV19 and TRBJ2-1, with 7 bases fitting TRBD2. The CDR3 has 12 amino acids. Germline V lookup: CDR1 LNHDA, CDR2 SQIVND (reference sequence). CDR3 in DNA: TGTGCCAGTAGTCCCTCGAGCGGGACTGGGATCTTC. Its translation: CASSPSSGTGIF.

J is TRBJ2-1 and V is TRBV15, with 8 bases fitting TRBD2. Germline V gene lookup returns CDR1 LNHNV and CDR2 YYDKDF (reference sequence). The CDR3 sequence is 15 residues long. V was pared by 3 bases and J by 10 bases, with 11 bases of the junction left unmatched. CDR3 loop: CATSRGTRNLGEQFF. CDR3 coding DNA: TGTGCCACCAGCAGGGGGACTAGGAATTTAGGGGAGCAGTTCTTC.

The rearrangement links TRBV9 to TRBJ1-6; perhaps TRBD1 as D (6 bases). This CDR3 region has 14 residues. Germline V gene lookup returns CDR1 SGDLS and CDR2 YYNGEE. Trimming stripped 3 bases from V and 7 bases from J, with 11 bases between. CDR3 residues: CASSGTQGNSPLHF. CDR3 bases: TGTGCCAGCAGCGGGACACAGGGAAATTCACCCCTCCACTTT.

The V call is TRBV6-5, the J call TRBJ2-2, with 12 bases identical to TRBD2. Looked up from germline, CDR1 is MNHEY and CDR2 is SVGAGI. V trimming: 7 bases; J trimming: 3 bases; junction bases outside the gene matches: 3. This CDR3 region has 15 residues. CDR3 coding DNA: TGTGCCAGCATCCGACTAGCGGGAGACACCGGGGAGCTGTTTTTT. The encoded protein is CASIRLAGDTGELFF.

The rearrangement uses TRBV11-3 and TRBJ2-1, with D possibly being TRBD2 (5 bases). V was pared by 6 bases and J by 8 bases, with 23 bases between. CDR1 and CDR2 (germline): SGHNT, YENEEA. This CDR3 is built from 16 residues. CDR3 sequence: CASRRISTLPEDEQFF. The CDR3 DNA is TGTGCCAGCAGGCGGATTAGTACTCTCCCGGAGGATGAGCAGTTCTTC.

This sequence joins TRBV29-1 and TRBJ2-5; TRBD2 is a possible D gene (5 bases). The CDR3 spans 16 residues. Germline-derived CDR1 and CDR2 are SQVTM and ANQGSEA. Trimming took 4 bases from V and 2 from J, leaving 20 bases between them. The CDR3 coding sequence is TGCAGCGTTGTATGGGTGGGGAGAGGATCACAAGAGACCCAGTACTTC. Protein product: CSVVWVGRGSQETQYF. Based on the CDR3 plus reference TRBV29-1 and TRBJ2-5, the full variable domain is SAVISQKPSRDICQRGTSLTIQCQVDSQVTMMFWYRQQPGQSLTLIATANQGSEATYESGFVIDKFPISRPNLTFSTLTVSNMSPEDSSIYLCSVVWVGRGSQETQYFGPGTRLLVL.

The chain combines TRBV30 with TRBJ2-1, with 9 bases identical to TRBD2. CDR1 is GTSNPN and CDR2 is SVGIG in the germline V gene (reference sequence). V shed 3 bases and J 9 bases; nucleotides not matched to a gene: 15. This CDR3 has 16 amino acids. The CDR3 bases are TGTGCCTGGAGCCCTCTTGGGGCTAGCGGGATGACTGAGCAGTTCTTC. This translates into CAWSPLGASGMTEQFF.

The chain has TRBV7-2 and TRBJ1-1; D uncertain. The CDR3 runs to 13 residues. Germline assignment: CDR1 SGHTA and CDR2 FQGNSA. The V end lost 5 bases, the J end lost 1 base, and 8 bases lay between the germline ends. In nucleotides, the CDR3 is TGTGCCAGCAGCCCCCGGGGGAACACTGAAGCTTTCTTT. It specifies CASSPRGNTEAFF.

The rearrangement links TRBV2 to TRBJ1-1; TRBD1 is a possible D gene (6 bases). The CDR3 covers 15 residues. Deletions cut 7 bases from V and 3 bases from J, with 18 bases between. Germline assignment: CDR1 SNHLY and CDR2 FYNNEI. CDR3 in amino acids: CASKSGASSYTEAFF. Here the CDR3 DNA reads TGTGCCAGCAAGTCAGGGGCATCTTCGTACACTGAAGCTTTCTTT.

V and J are TRBV5-1 and TRBJ1-2; 7 nucleotides align to TRBD1. The CDR3 is 13 residues long. Per the germline V gene, CDR1 is SGHRS and CDR2 is YFSETQ. V trimming: 5 bases; J trimming: 6 bases; junction bases outside the gene matches: 7. The DNA for the CDR3 is TGCGCCAGCAGAGTAAGACAGGGTGATGGCTACACCTTC. Its translation: CASRVRQGDGYTF.

This sequence joins TRBV15 and TRBJ1-3; a weak D match, TRBD1 (6 bases). CDR3 length equals 17 residues. Trimming removed 0 bases at V and 0 bases at J, with 12 bases between. Per germline, CDR1 LNHNV and CDR2 YYDKDF (reference sequence). This CDR3 reads CATSRDRGTYSGNTIYF. The CDR3 DNA is TGTGCCACCAGCAGAGACAGGGGAACGTACTCTGGAAACACCATATATTTT.

The chain links TRBV29-1 to TRBJ2-3, with 8 bases identical to TRBD1. J lost 1 base, V lost 3 bases, and 0 bases had no gene match. Germline V lookup: CDR1 SQVTM, CDR2 ANQGSEA. The CDR3 has 13 amino acids. CDR3 DNA: TGCAGCGTTGAGACAGGGGGCACAGATACGCAGTATTTT. This encodes CSVETGGTDTQYF.

This clone has only one observation. The chain combines TRBV20-1 with TRBJ2-1; no clear D. The CDR3 contains 12 residues. Germline V gives CDR1 DFQATT, CDR2 SNEGSKA (reference sequence). V was trimmed by 3 bases and J by 5 bases, leaving 8 bases between them. This CDR3 reads CSASSRNNEQFF. CDR3 DNA: TGCAGTGCTAGTTCCAGGAACAATGAGCAGTTCTTC.

This clone showed up just a few times. The chain joins TRBV6-5 to TRBJ1-6; D remains unclear. Germline V lookup: CDR1 MNHEY, CDR2 SVGAGI. Trimming took off 6 bases at V and 9 bases at J, with 9 bases between the two ends. This CDR3 is 12 amino acids long. The CDR3 protein is CASSLGSSPLHF. The CDR3 nucleotides are TGTGCCAGCAGCCTTGGTAGTTCACCCCTCCACTTT.

V and J are TRBV4-2 and TRBJ2-3; no firm D call. Looked up from germline, CDR1 is LGHNA and CDR2 is YNFKEQ. This CDR3 has 15 amino acids. Trimming cost V 0 bases and J 3 bases, with 10 bases left between them. The CDR3 loop is CASSQEVLSTDTQYF. The CDR3 region has the DNA TGTGCCAGCAGCCAAGAAGTGTTGAGTACAGATACGCAGTATTTT.

The V gene is TRBV4-1, the J gene TRBJ1-6; D not resolved. V was trimmed by 4 bases and J by 1 base, leaving 8 bases between them. Germline assignment: CDR1 MGHRA and CDR2 YSYEKL. This CDR3 is built from 15 residues. CDR3 sequence: CASSPSGSYNSPLHF. The CDR3, as DNA: TGCGCCAGCAGCCCGTCGGGGTCCTATAATTCACCCCTCCACTTT.

This chain joins TRBV27 and TRBJ1-5; 8 nucleotides align to TRBD1. Germline V gene sequence: CDR1 MNHEY, CDR2 SMNVEV (reference sequence). This CDR3 has 15 amino acids. V lost 3 bases, J lost 6 bases, and 7 bases stayed unmatched. CDR3 loop: CASSFSGQGSQPQHF. The CDR3 DNA sequence: TGTGCCAGCAGTTTTTCAGGACAGGGTAGTCAGCCCCAGCATTTT.

CDR3 DNA sequence: TGTGCCAGCAGTCAGACCGCAGGGAGGGGAGATGGCTACACCTTC. Translation: CASSQTAGRGDGYTF. The chain links TRBV6-6 to TRBJ1-2; possibly TRBD1 for D (5 bases). Germline assignment: CDR1 MNHNY and CDR2 SVGAGI (reference sequence). This CDR3 is built from 15 residues. V was pared by 5 bases and J by 6 bases, with 19 bases between.

The V call is TRBV7-8, the J call TRBJ1-1; D is possibly TRBD1 (5 bases). Germline CDR1 is SGHVS and CDR2 is FQNEAQ. The V gene lost 2 bases and the J gene lost 7 bases, with 11 bases spanning the gap. CDR3 size: 13 residues. The chain's CDR3 is CASSLRGKLEAFF. CDR3 in DNA: TGTGCCAGCAGCTTAAGGGGAAAACTTGAAGCTTTCTTT.

The V gene is TRBV7-9, the J gene TRBJ2-2, with D perhaps TRBD1 (6 bases). V was clipped by 5 bases and J by 6 bases, with 13 bases between them. The CDR3 spans 14 residues. CDR1 is SEHNR, CDR2 FQNEAQ, per germline (reference sequence). The CDR3 region has the DNA TGTGCCAGCAGCCCCAGGGGTGGCGCCGGGGAGCTGTTTTTT. Protein sequence: CASSPRGGAGELFF.

With respect to this clone: One junction end does not reproduce the germline sequence, and a read error may be involved. This chain joins TRBV7-7 and TRBJ2-3; 7 bases match TRBD2. Per germline, CDR1 SSHAT and CDR2 FNYEAQ (reference sequence). The CDR3 has 17 amino acids. CDR3 in amino acids: CASSRGDVWEGTDTQYF. The CDR3 DNA reads TGTGCTAGCAGCCGAGGGGACGTCTGGGAGGGGACAGATACGCAGTATTTT. Based on the CDR3 plus reference TRBV7-7 and TRBJ2-3, the full variable domain is GAGVSQSPRYKVTKRGQDVTLRCDPISSHATLYWYQQALGQGPEFLTYFNYEAQPDKSGLPSDRFSAERPEGSISTLTIQRTEQRDSAMYRCASSRGDVWEGTDTQYFGPGTRLTVL.

V usage is TRBV6-5 and J usage is TRBJ2-5; 12 bases fit TRBD2. The ends lost 6 bases at V and 3 bases at J; junction bases unmatched: 2. In germline, CDR1 is MNHEY, CDR2 SVGAGI. The CDR3 runs to 14 residues. The CDR3 reads CASRRTSGKETQYF. Here the CDR3 DNA reads TGTGCCAGCAGAAGGACTAGCGGGAAAGAGACCCAGTACTTC.

The chain links TRBV3-1 (or the pseudogene TRBV3-2) to TRBJ2-3; TRBD2 matches 8 bases. The CDR3 is made up of 14 amino acids. Germline CDR1 is LGHDT and CDR2 is YNNKEL (reference sequence). The ends lost 10 bases at V and 0 bases at J; junction bases unmatched: 6. In DNA form, the CDR3 reads TGTGCCAACAAGACTAGCGTCAGCACAGATACGCAGTATTTT. Residues: CANKTSVSTDTQYF.